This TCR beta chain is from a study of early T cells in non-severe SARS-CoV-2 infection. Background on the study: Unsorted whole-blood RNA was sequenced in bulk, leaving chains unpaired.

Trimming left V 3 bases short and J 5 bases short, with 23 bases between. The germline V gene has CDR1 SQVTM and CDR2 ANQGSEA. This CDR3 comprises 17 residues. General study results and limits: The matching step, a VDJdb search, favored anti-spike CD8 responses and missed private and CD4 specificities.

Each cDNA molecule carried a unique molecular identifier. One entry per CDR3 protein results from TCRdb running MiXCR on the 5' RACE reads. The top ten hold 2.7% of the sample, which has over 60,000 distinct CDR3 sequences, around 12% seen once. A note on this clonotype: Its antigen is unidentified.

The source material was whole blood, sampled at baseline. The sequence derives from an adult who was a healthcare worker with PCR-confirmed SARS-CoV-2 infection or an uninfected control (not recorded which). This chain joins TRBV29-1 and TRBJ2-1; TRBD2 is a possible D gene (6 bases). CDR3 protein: CSVEVMRGSSQHNEQFF. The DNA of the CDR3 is TGCAGCGTTGAGGTTATGCGGGGTTCAAGTCAGCACAATGAGCAGTTCTTC.